The rows below give T cell receptor beta chains drawn from one sample of a study of blood T cell repertoires in COVID-19. Clones were read by immunoSEQ multiplex PCR, and TCRdb kept only the in-frame ones, dropping some. This table has about 240,000 clones, roughly nine tenths appearing once. Input material: peripheral blood. The receptors originated from a man between 60 and 75 years old with acute or convalescent COVID-19. Each CDR3 is given with its conserved first and last residue. The order of the fields is J gene, clone size, V gene, D gene, CDR3 protein, CDR3 DNA. The D gene is left open where the match is weak. Expanded clones get a size class; other rows say once, few or many, or leave the size out.

J gene: TRBJ2-1
clone size: .
V gene: TRBV28
D gene: TRBD2
CDR3 protein: CASSLLASGSSDEQFF
CDR3 DNA: TGTGCCAGCAGTTTATTAGCTAGCGGGAGTAGCGATGAGCAGTTCTTC

J gene: TRBJ2-6
clone size: .
V gene: TRBV27
D gene: .
CDR3 protein: CASSFRQFSGANVLTF
CDR3 DNA: TGTGCCAGCAGTTTTCGACAGTTCTCTGGGGCCAACGTCCTGACTTTC

J gene: TRBJ2-5
clone size: .
V gene: TRBV7-2
D gene: TRBD1
CDR3 protein: CASSSETGAGETQYF
CDR3 DNA: TGTGCCAGCAGCTCCGAGACAGGGGCAGGGGAGACCCAGTACTTC

J gene: TRBJ2-5
clone size: .
V gene: TRBV4-1
D gene: TRBD2
CDR3 protein: CASSNGLAIQETQYF
CDR3 DNA: TGCGCCAGCAGCAACGGACTAGCGATCCAAGAGACCCAGTACTTC

J gene: TRBJ2-1
clone size: .
V gene: TRBV12-5
D gene: .
CDR3 protein: CASGLADGSSYNEQFF
CDR3 DNA: TGTGCTAGTGGTTTGGCGGACGGGAGCTCCTACAATGAGCAGTTCTTC

J gene: TRBJ2-5
clone size: .
V gene: TRBV5-1
D gene: TRBD1
CDR3 protein: CASSLADRVQETQYF
CDR3 DNA: TGCGCCAGCAGCTTGGCAGACAGGGTACAAGAGACCCAGTACTTC

J gene: TRBJ2-7
clone size: .
V gene: TRBV11-2
D gene: .
CDR3 protein: CASSSARPDPGPYEQYF
CDR3 DNA: TGTGCCAGCAGCTCCGCCCGACCGGACCCAGGGCCCTACGAGCAGTACTTC

J gene: TRBJ2-1
clone size: .
V gene: TRBV27
D gene: TRBD1
CDR3 protein: CASSLRGEQFF
CDR3 DNA: TGTGCCAGCAGCCTCAGGGGGGAGCAGTTCTTC

J gene: TRBJ2-3
clone size: .
V gene: TRBV30
D gene: .
CDR3 protein: CAWTSGGQLSTDTQYF
CDR3 DNA: TGTGCCTGGACAAGCGGGGGACAGCTAAGTACAGATACGCAGTATTTT

J gene: TRBJ2-2
clone size: .
V gene: TRBV28
D gene: TRBD1
CDR3 protein: CASSRRDRRYGGTGELFF
CDR3 DNA: TGTGCCAGCAGTCGCCGGGACAGGCGGTATGGAGGCACCGGGGAGCTGTTTTTT

J gene: TRBJ2-7
clone size: .
V gene: TRBV19
D gene: .
CDR3 protein: CASSITRRSYEQYF
CDR3 DNA: TGTGCCAGTAGTATAACACGGAGGTCCTACGAGCAGTACTTC

J gene: TRBJ2-3
clone size: .
V gene: TRBV7-3
D gene: TRBD1
CDR3 protein: CASSPRTGGARGTDTQYF
CDR3 DNA: TGTGCCAGCAGCCCGAGGACAGGGGGCGCAAGGGGCACAGATACGCAGTATTTT

J gene: TRBJ2-2
clone size: .
V gene: TRBV5-1
D gene: .
CDR3 protein: CASSLGSTAANTGELFF
CDR3 DNA: TGCGCCAGCAGCTTGGGGTCTACAGCGGCGAACACCGGGGAGCTGTTTTTT

J gene: TRBJ2-7
clone size: .
V gene: TRBV4-2
D gene: .
CDR3 protein: CASSQGAPPEGYEQYF
CDR3 DNA: TGTGCCAGCAGCCAAGGGGCTCCCCCCGAGGGCTACGAGCAGTACTTC

J gene: TRBJ1-1
clone size: .
V gene: TRBV7-2
D gene: .
CDR3 protein: CASSLATGIGTEAFF
CDR3 DNA: TGTGCCAGCAGCTTAGCTACAGGGATTGGCACTGAAGCTTTCTTT

J gene: TRBJ2-1
clone size: .
V gene: TRBV4-1
D gene: TRBD2
CDR3 protein: CASSQETSGRPLQFF
CDR3 DNA: TGCGCCAGCAGCCAAGAAACTAGCGGGAGGCCTCTACAGTTCTTC

J gene: TRBJ2-3
clone size: .
V gene: TRBV27
D gene: .
CDR3 protein: CASSSFRGRTDTQYF
CDR3 DNA: TGTGCCAGCAGTTCCTTCAGGGGCCGGACAGATACGCAGTATTTT

J gene: TRBJ1-6
clone size: few
V gene: TRBV5-4
D gene: TRBD1
CDR3 protein: CASSRGQGETPLHF
CDR3 DNA: TGTGCCAGCAGCCGTGGACAGGGCGAAACACCCCTCCACTTT

J gene: TRBJ2-7
clone size: few
V gene: TRBV3-1/TRBV3-2
D gene: .
CDR3 protein: CASSSLVGPYEQYF
CDR3 DNA: TGTGCCAGCAGCTCCCTCGTGGGCCCCTACGAGCAGTACTTC

J gene: TRBJ2-2
clone size: once
V gene: TRBV5-1
D gene: .
CDR3 protein: CASSSQGMHTGELFF
CDR3 DNA: TGCGCCAGCAGCTCCCAGGGGATGCACACCGGGGAGCTGTTTTTT

J gene: TRBJ1-2
clone size: once
V gene: TRBV19
D gene: TRBD1
CDR3 protein: CASSIPGTGKGYTF
CDR3 DNA: TGTGCCAGTAGTATCCCCGGGACAGGGAAAGGCTACACCTTC

J gene: TRBJ1-2
clone size: .
V gene: TRBV9
D gene: .
CDR3 protein: CASSVAGRENYGYTF
CDR3 DNA: TGTGCCAGCAGCGTAGCTGGCAGGGAAAACTATGGCTACACCTTC

J gene: TRBJ2-7
clone size: .
V gene: TRBV5-4
D gene: TRBD1
CDR3 protein: CASSSGQVLEQYF
CDR3 DNA: TGTGCCAGCAGCTCCGGACAGGTTTTGGAGCAGTACTTC

J gene: TRBJ1-5
clone size: .
V gene: TRBV6-6
D gene: .
CDR3 protein: CAISTSESQPQHF
CDR3 DNA: TGTGCCATTTCAACCTCCGAGAGTCAGCCCCAGCATTTT

J gene: TRBJ1-5
clone size: few
V gene: TRBV27
D gene: TRBD1
CDR3 protein: CASSFRDRDQPQHF
CDR3 DNA: TGTGCCAGCAGTTTTCGGGACAGGGATCAGCCCCAGCATTTT

J gene: TRBJ1-1
clone size: .
V gene: TRBV4-3
D gene: TRBD1
CDR3 protein: CASSQEAAGGREAFF
CDR3 DNA: TGCGCCAGCAGCCAAGAGGCGGCAGGGGGCAGGGAAGCTTTCTTT

J gene: TRBJ1-5
clone size: .
V gene: TRBV7-2
D gene: TRBD1
CDR3 protein: CASSPDRTRQPQHF
CDR3 DNA: TGTGCCAGCAGCCCGGACAGGACTCGGCAGCCCCAGCATTTT

J gene: TRBJ2-1
clone size: .
V gene: TRBV9
D gene: TRBD1
CDR3 protein: CASSSPGVDRAYNEQFF
CDR3 DNA: TGTGCCAGCAGCTCCCCGGGGGTGGACAGGGCTTACAATGAGCAGTTCTTC

J gene: TRBJ2-1
clone size: .
V gene: TRBV7-2
D gene: TRBD2
CDR3 protein: CASSFSGRAPPNEQFF
CDR3 DNA: TGTGCCAGCAGCTTTAGCGGGAGGGCCCCCCCCAATGAGCAGTTCTTC

J gene: TRBJ2-7
clone size: .
V gene: TRBV7-9
D gene: TRBD2
CDR3 protein: CASSGTIFYEQYF
CDR3 DNA: TGTGCCAGCAGCGGGACTATATTCTACGAGCAGTACTTC

J gene: TRBJ2-1
clone size: .
V gene: TRBV30
D gene: TRBD2
CDR3 protein: CASIAIAGNEQFF
CDR3 DNA: TGTGCCTCGATTGCGATAGCGGGCAATGAGCAGTTCTTC

J gene: TRBJ1-4
clone size: .
V gene: TRBV10-3
D gene: .
CDR3 protein: CAISARQTNEKLFF
CDR3 DNA: TGTGCCATCAGTGCCCGACAGACTAATGAAAAACTGTTTTTT

J gene: TRBJ2-7
clone size: .
V gene: TRBV7-2
D gene: TRBD2
CDR3 protein: CASSLEGTSSYEQYF
CDR3 DNA: TGTGCCAGCAGCTTAGAGGGGACTAGCTCCTACGAGCAGTACTTC

J gene: TRBJ2-3
clone size: .
V gene: TRBV13
D gene: TRBD1
CDR3 protein: CASSSTRDRGADTQYF
CDR3 DNA: TGTGCCAGCAGCTCCACCCGGGACAGGGGTGCAGATACGCAGTATTTT

J gene: TRBJ2-1
clone size: .
V gene: TRBV4-3
D gene: .
CDR3 protein: CASSPDSYSYNEQFF
CDR3 DNA: TGCGCCAGCAGCCCTGACAGTTACTCCTACAATGAGCAGTTCTTC

J gene: TRBJ2-1
clone size: .
V gene: TRBV3-1/TRBV3-2
D gene: TRBD2
CDR3 protein: CASSPSGGVLSGNEQFF
CDR3 DNA: TGTGCCAGCAGCCCGTCCGGGGGGGTCCTCTCCGGCAATGAGCAGTTCTTC

J gene: TRBJ1-2
clone size: .
V gene: TRBV11-3
D gene: TRBD1
CDR3 protein: CASSPGTGGNYGYTF
CDR3 DNA: TGTGCCAGCAGCCCCGGGACAGGGGGGAACTATGGCTACACCTTC

J gene: TRBJ2-1
clone size: .
V gene: TRBV19
D gene: TRBD1
CDR3 protein: CASSKGGGTGNYNEQFF
CDR3 DNA: TGTGCCAGTAGCAAGGGGGGCGGGACAGGGAACTACAATGAGCAGTTCTTC

J gene: TRBJ1-5
clone size: .
V gene: TRBV15
D gene: TRBD1
CDR3 protein: CATSKAGGWSSNQPQHF
CDR3 DNA: TGTGCCACCAGCAAGGCAGGGGGGTGGTCAAGCAATCAGCCCCAGCATTTT

J gene: TRBJ2-5
clone size: .
V gene: TRBV6-5
D gene: .
CDR3 protein: CASSYRGLETQYF
CDR3 DNA: TGTGCCAGCAGTTACAGGGGGTTAGAGACCCAGTACTTC

J gene: TRBJ2-2
clone size: .
V gene: TRBV7-3
D gene: TRBD2
CDR3 protein: CASSPRTSANTGELFF
CDR3 DNA: TGTGCCAGCAGCCCCAGGACTAGCGCGAACACCGGGGAGCTGTTTTTT

J gene: TRBJ2-1
clone size: .
V gene: TRBV6-5
D gene: TRBD1
CDR3 protein: CASRLGGLDNEQFF
CDR3 DNA: TGTGCCAGCAGACTAGGGGGCTTGGACAATGAGCAGTTCTTC

J gene: TRBJ2-5
clone size: .
V gene: TRBV30
D gene: TRBD1
CDR3 protein: CAWSPGTGIVPQETQYF
CDR3 DNA: TGTGCCTGGAGTCCCGGGACAGGTATTGTCCCCCAAGAGACCCAGTACTTC

J gene: TRBJ2-5
clone size: .
V gene: TRBV30
D gene: .
CDR3 protein: CAWGDKYQETQYF
CDR3 DNA: TGTGCCTGGGGGGACAAGTACCAAGAGACCCAGTACTTC

J gene: TRBJ2-3
clone size: .
V gene: TRBV7-3
D gene: TRBD2
CDR3 protein: CASSSGGGSPPDTQYF
CDR3 DNA: TGTGCCAGCAGCTCCGGCGGCGGGAGCCCGCCAGATACGCAGTATTTT

J gene: TRBJ2-7
clone size: .
V gene: TRBV4-1
D gene: TRBD1
CDR3 protein: CASSQDSGQGTQRARRRYF
CDR3 DNA: TGCGCCAGCAGCCAAGATTCGGGACAGGGGACGCAGCGGGCCCGCCGGCGGTACTTC

J gene: TRBJ2-2
clone size: .
V gene: TRBV3-1/TRBV3-2
D gene: .
CDR3 protein: CASSQGAGFGELFF
CDR3 DNA: TGTGCCAGCAGCCAAGGGGCGGGATTCGGGGAGCTGTTTTTT

J gene: TRBJ1-4
clone size: .
V gene: TRBV5-1
D gene: .
CDR3 protein: CATSASTATNEKLFF
CDR3 DNA: TGCGCCACCAGCGCTTCGACAGCTACTAATGAAAAACTGTTTTTT

J gene: TRBJ2-1
clone size: .
V gene: TRBV5-1
D gene: .
CDR3 protein: CASSLVDSSSYNEQFF
CDR3 DNA: TGCGCCAGCAGCTTGGTGGACTCCAGCTCCTACAATGAGCAGTTCTTC

J gene: TRBJ1-1
clone size: .
V gene: TRBV5-1
D gene: .
CDR3 protein: CASSPAGTSLNTEAFF
CDR3 DNA: TGCGCCAGCAGCCCGGCTGGGACATCATTGAACACTGAAGCTTTCTTT

J gene: TRBJ2-5
clone size: .
V gene: TRBV27
D gene: TRBD1
CDR3 protein: CASSLMGQIQETQYF
CDR3 DNA: TGTGCCAGCAGTTTAATGGGACAGATCCAAGAGACCCAGTACTTC